The TCR beta chain described here comes from a study of blood T cells in healthy people across ages. Overall study results and limits: Per-million-T-cell TCR beta diversity fell roughly linearly with age. Aged donors had fewer naive CD4+ cells and lower diversity than long-lived donors.

Drawing of peripheral blood yielded 8.5 to 10 milliliters from each donor. PBMCs, at least 6 million per sample, were isolated. V shed 6 bases and J shed 8 bases, with 10 bases lying between them. CDR3 length: 10 residues. Germline V gives CDR1 SQVTM, CDR2 ANQGSEA. This clonotype was observed a handful of times. Its antigen is unknown. For the second PCR, which ran for about 6 to 11 cycles, a sample-barcoded 5' primer and a J-beta primer mix were used. TCRdb independently ran MiXCR on the 5' RACE reads; one entry per CDR3 protein. This sample yields 1.2 million to 1.5 million distinct CDR3 sequences, of which approximately 40% are seen a single time; roughly 7.9% belongs to the top ten.

This TCR was sampled from a woman younger than 35 in good health. V and J are TRBV29-1 and TRBJ1-2; D gene uncertain. Sequenced sample: blood. The CDR3 sequence is CSVDAGGYTF. CDR3 bases: TGCAGCGTCGATGCCGGAGGCTACACCTTC.